This T cell receptor beta chain was retrieved from a study of blood T cell repertoires in COVID-19. CDR3 length: 15 residues. Trimming shortened V by 4 bases and J by 5 bases, and 15 bases separated the two germline ends. CDR1 is KGHDR, CDR2 SFDVKD, per germline. In the study's own analysis: For nucleated cells, counts were estimated from reference gene primer amplification. Data came from immunoSEQ multiplex PCR; TCRdb stores just in-frame clones and leaves some out. The V and J calls and clone size were taken over from that table, and D and trimming were inferred from the DNA. The sample carries hundreds of thousands of clones, almost 90% recorded once.

The V and J genes are TRBV24-1 and TRBJ2-3, with a tentative D call TRBD2 (5 bases). The TCR originated in a man older than 75 with acute or convalescent COVID-19. Sequenced: peripheral blood. The CDR3 loop reads CATSDPGSVGDTQYF. The CDR3 DNA reads as TGTGCCACCAGTGACCCGGGATCGGTGGGAGATACGCAGTATTTT.